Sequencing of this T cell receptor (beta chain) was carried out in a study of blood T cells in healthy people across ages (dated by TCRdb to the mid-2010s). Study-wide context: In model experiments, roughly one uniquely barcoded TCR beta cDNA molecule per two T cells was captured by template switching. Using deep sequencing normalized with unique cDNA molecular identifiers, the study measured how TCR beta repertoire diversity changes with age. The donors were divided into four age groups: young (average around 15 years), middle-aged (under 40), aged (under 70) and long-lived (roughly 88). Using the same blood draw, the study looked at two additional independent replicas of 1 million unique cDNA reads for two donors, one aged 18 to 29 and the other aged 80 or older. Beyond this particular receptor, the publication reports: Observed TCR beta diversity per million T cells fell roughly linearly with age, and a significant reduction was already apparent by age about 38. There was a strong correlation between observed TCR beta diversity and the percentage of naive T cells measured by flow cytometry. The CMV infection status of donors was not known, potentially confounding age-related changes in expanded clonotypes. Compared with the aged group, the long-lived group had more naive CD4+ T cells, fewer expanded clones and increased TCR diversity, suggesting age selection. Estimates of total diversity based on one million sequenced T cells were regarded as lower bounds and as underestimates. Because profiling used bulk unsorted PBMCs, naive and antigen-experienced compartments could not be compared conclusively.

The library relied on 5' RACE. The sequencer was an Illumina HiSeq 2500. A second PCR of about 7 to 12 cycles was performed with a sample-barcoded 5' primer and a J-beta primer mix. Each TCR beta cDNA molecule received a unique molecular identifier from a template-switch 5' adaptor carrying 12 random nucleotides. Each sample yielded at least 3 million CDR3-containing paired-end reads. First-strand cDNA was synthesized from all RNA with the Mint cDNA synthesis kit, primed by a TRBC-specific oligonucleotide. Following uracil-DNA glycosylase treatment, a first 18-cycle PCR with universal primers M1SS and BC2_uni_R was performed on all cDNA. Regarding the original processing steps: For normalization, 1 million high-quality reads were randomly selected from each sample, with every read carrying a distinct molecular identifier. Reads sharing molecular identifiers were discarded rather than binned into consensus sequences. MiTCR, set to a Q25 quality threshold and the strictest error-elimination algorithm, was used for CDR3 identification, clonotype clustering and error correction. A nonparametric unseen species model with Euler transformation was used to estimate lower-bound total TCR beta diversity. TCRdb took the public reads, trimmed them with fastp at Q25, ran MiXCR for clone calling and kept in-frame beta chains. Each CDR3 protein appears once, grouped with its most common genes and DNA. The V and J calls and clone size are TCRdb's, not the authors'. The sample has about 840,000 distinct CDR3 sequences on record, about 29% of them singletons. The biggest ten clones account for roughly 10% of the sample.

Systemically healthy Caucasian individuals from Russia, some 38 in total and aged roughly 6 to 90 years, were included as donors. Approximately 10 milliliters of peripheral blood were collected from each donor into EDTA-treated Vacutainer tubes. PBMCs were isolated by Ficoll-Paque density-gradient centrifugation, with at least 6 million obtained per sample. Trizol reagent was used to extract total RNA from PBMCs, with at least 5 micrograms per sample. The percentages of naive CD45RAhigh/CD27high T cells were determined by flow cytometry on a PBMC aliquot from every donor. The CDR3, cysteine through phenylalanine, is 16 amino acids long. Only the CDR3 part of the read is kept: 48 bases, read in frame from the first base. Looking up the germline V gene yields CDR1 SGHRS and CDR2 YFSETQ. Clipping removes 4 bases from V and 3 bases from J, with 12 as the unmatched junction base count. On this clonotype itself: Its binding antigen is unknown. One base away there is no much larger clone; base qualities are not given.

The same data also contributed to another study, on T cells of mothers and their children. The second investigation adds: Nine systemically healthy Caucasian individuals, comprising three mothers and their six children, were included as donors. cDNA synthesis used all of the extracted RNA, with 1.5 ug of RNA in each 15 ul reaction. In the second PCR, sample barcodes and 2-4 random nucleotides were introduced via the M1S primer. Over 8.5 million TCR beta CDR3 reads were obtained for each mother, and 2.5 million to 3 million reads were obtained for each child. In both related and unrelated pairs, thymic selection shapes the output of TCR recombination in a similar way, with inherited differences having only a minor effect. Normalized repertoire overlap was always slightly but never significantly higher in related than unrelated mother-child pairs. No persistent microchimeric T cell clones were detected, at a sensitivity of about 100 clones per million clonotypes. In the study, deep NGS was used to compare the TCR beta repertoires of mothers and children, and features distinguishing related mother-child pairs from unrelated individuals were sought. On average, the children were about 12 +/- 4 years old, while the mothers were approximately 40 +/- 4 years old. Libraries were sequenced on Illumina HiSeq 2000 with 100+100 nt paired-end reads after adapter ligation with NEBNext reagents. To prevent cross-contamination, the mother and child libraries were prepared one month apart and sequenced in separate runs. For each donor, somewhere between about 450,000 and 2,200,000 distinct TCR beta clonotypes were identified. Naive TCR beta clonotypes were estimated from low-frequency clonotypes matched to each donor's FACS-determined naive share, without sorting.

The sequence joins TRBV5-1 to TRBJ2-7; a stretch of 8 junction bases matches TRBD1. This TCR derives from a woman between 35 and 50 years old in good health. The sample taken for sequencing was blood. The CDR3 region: CASSPRGGTGDYEQYF. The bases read TGCGCCAGCAGCCCCCGAGGCGGGACAGGAGACTACGAGCAGTACTTC.